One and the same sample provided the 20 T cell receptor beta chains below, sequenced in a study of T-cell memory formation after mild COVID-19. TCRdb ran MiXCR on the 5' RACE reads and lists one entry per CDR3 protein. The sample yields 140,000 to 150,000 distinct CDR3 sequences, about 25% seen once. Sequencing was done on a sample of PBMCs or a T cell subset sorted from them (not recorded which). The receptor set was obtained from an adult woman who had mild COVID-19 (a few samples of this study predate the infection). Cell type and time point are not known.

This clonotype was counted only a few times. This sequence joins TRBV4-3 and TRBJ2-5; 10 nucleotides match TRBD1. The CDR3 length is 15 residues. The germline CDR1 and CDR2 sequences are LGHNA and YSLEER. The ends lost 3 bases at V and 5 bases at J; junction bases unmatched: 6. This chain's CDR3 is CASSHTTGGGETQYF. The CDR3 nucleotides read TGCGCCAGCAGCCATACGACAGGGGGCGGGGAGACCCAGTACTTC.

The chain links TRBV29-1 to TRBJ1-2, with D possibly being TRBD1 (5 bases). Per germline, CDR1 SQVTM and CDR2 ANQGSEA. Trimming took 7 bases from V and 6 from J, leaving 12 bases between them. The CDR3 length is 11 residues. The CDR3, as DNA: TGCAGCGGGGACGCCGAGCATGGCTACACCTTC. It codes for CSGDAEHGYTF.

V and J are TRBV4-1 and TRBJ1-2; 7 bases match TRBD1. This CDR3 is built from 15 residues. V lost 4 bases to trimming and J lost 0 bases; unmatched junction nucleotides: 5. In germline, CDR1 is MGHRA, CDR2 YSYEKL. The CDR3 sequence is CASSPGTETNYGYTF. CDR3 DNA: TGCGCCAGCAGCCCCGGGACAGAGACTAACTATGGCTACACCTTC.

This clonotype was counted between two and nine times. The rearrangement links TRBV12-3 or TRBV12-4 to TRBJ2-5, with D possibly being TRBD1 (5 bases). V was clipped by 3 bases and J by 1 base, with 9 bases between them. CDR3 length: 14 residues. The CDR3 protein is CASSLGRFQETQYF. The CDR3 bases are TGTGCCAGCAGTTTGGGGCGATTCCAAGAGACCCAGTACTTC.

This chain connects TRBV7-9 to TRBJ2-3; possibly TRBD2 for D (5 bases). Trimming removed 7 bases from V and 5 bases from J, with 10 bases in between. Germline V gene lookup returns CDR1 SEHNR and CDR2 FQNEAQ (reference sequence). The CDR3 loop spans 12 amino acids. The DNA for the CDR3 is TGTGCCAGCACCAACCGGGGAGATACGCAGTATTTT. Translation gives CASTNRGDTQYF.

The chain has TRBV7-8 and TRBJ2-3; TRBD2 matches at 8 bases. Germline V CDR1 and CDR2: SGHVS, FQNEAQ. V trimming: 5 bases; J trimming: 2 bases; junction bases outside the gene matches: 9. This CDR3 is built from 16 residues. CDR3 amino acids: CASSSRLAPTTDTQYF. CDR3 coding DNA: TGTGCCAGCAGCAGCCGACTAGCGCCTACCACAGATACGCAGTATTTT.

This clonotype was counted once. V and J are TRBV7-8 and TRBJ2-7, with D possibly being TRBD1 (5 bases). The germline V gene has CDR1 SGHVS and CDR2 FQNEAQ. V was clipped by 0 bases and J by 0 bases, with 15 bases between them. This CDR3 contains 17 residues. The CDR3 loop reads CASSLAHETVTSYEQYF. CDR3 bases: TGTGCCAGCAGCTTAGCGCATGAGACAGTCACCTCCTACGAGCAGTACTTC.

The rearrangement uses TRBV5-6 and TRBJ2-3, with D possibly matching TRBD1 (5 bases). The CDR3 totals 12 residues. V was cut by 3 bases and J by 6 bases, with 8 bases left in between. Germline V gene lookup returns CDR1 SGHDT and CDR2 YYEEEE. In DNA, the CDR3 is TGTGCCAGCAGCTCCCCAGGGGATACGCAGTATTTT. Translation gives CASSSPGDTQYF.

The CDR3 reads CASSRQGLAERDEQYF. CDR3 in DNA: TGCGCCAGCAGCCGGCAAGGACTAGCGGAGAGGGACGAGCAGTACTTC. The chain uses TRBV4-3 and TRBJ2-7; 10 positions match TRBD2. CDR3 length: 16 residues. Trimming at V came to 4 bases and at J to 5 bases, leaving 11 bases not matched to a gene. Germline CDR1 LGHNA, CDR2 YSLEER.

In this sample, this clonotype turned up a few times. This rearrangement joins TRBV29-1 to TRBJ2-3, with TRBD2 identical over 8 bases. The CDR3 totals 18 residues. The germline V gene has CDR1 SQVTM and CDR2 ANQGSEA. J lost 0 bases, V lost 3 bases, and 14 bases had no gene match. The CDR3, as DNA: TGCAGCGTTGAGGCGGCGGGGGGCACTCCTTCTAGCACAGATACGCAGTATTTT. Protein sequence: CSVEAAGGTPSSTDTQYF.

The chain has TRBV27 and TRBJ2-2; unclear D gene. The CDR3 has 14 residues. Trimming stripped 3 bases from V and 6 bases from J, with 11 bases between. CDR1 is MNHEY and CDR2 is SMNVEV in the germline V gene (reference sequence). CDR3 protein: CASSLARQAGELFF. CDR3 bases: TGTGCCAGCAGTTTGGCTCGTCAGGCCGGGGAGCTGTTTTTT.

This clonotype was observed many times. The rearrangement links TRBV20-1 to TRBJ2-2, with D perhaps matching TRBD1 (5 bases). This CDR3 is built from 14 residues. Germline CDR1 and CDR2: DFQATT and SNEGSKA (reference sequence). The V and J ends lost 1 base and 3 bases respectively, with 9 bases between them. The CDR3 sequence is CSARGQGDTGELFF. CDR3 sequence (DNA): TGCAGTGCTAGAGGCCAGGGTGACACCGGGGAGCTGTTTTTT.

The CDR3 sequence: CSADPGLAPLVEQYF. The CDR3 DNA follows: TGCAGTGCTGACCCGGGACTAGCGCCGTTGGTCGAGCAGTACTTC. The chain employs TRBV20-1 and TRBJ2-7; 10 nucleotides agree with TRBD2. With V trimmed by 5 bases and J by 6 bases, 13 bases remained unmatched. This CDR3 spans 15 amino acids. The V gene's germline CDR1 is DFQATT and CDR2 SNEGSKA (reference sequence).

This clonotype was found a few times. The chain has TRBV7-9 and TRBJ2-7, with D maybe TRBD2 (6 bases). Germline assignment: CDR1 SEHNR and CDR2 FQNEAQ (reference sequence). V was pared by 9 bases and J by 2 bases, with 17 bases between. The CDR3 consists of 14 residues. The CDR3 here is CASRRGSGPYEQYF. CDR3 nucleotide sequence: TGTGCCAGTCGGAGGGGAAGCGGGCCCTACGAGCAGTACTTC.

The CDR3 loop is CASSPNAGPPTKNIQYF. CDR3 in DNA: TGTGCCAGCAGTCCAAACGCCGGGCCTCCTACCAAAAACATTCAGTACTTC. This rearrangement joins TRBV7-3 to TRBJ2-4; D remains unclear. The CDR3 has 17 residues. The V end lost 6 bases, the J end lost 2 bases, and 20 bases lay between the germline ends. Germline-derived CDR1 and CDR2 are SGHTA and FQGTGA.

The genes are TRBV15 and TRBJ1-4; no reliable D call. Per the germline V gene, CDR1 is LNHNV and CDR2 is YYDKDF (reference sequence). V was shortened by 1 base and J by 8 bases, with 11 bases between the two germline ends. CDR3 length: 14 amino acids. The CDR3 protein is CATSRARGGEKLFF. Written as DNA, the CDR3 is TGTGCCACCAGCAGAGCACGAGGAGGGGAAAAACTGTTTTTT.

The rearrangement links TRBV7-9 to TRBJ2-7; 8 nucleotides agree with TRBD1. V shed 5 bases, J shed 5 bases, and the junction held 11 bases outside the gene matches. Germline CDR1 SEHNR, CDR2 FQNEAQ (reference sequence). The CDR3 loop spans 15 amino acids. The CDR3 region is CASSPIDRGFNEQYF. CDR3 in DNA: TGTGCCAGCAGCCCGATCGACAGGGGTTTTAACGAGCAGTACTTC.

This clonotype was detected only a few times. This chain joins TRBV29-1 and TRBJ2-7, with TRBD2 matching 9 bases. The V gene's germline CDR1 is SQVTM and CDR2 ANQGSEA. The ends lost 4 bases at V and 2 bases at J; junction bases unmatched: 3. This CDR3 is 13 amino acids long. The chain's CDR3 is CSVALAGPYEQYF. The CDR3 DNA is TGCAGCGTTGCCCTAGCGGGGCCCTACGAGCAGTACTTC.

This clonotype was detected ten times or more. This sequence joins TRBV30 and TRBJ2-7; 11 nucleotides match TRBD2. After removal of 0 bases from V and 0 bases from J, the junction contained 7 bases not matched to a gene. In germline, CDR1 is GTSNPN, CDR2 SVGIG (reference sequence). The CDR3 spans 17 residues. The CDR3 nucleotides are TGTGCCTGGAGTGTACTTGGCGGACTAGCGGGCTCCTACGAGCAGTACTTC. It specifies CAWSVLGGLAGSYEQYF. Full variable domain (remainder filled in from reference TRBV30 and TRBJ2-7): SQTIHQWPATLVQPVGSPLSLECTVEGTSNPNLYWYRQAAGRGLQLLFYSVGIGQISSEVPQNLSASRPQDRQFILSSKKLLLSDSGFYLCAWSVLGGLAGSYEQYFGPGTRLTVT.

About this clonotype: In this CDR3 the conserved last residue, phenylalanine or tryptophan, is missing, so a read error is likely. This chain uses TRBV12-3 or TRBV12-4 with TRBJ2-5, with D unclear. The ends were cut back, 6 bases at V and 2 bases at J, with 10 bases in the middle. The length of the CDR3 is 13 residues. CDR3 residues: CASRTRQQETQYV. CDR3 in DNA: TGTGCCAGCAGGACCCGTCAGCAAGAGACCCAGTACGTC.